This T cell receptor (beta chain) was captured in a study of blood T cell repertoires in COVID-19. The overall study: Collection of acute and convalescent COVID-19 samples took place in the United States, Italy and Spain. Sources were T cells, B-cell-depleted T cells, or PBMCs; the material itself was cDNA or gDNA.

Per the original methods: Counts of nucleated cells, estimated from reference gene primer amplification, were obtained. Libraries were prepared by immunoSEQ multiplex PCR; TCRdb keeps only in-frame clonotypes and omits some of them. V, J and clone size are those of that table, while D and trimming were read from the DNA. The sample records approximately 260,000 clones, approximately 78% being singletons. Germline CDR1 is MGHRA and CDR2 is YSYEKL. The CDR3 consists of 14 residues. V was pared by 1 base and J by 1 base, with 7 bases between. This clone was picked up a small number of times. The chain has TRBV4-1 and TRBJ1-1; maybe TRBD1 (6 bases). This receptor was taken from a woman aged 55-70 years with active or convalescent COVID-19. What was sequenced was peripheral blood. The CDR3 DNA is TGCGCCAGCAGCCAAGTAGGGGGGAACACTGAAGCTTTCTTT. Its translation is CASSQVGGNTEAFF.